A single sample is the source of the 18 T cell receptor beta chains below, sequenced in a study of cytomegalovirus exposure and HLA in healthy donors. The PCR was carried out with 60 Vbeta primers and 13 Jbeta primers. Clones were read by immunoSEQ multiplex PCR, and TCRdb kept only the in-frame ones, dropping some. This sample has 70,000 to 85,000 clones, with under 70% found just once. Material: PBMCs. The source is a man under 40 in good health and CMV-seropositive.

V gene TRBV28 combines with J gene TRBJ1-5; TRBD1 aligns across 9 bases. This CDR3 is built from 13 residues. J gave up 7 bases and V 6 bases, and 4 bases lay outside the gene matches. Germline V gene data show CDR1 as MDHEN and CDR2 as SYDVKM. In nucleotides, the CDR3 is TGTGCCAGCAGGGGACAGGGTATGCAGCCCCAGCATTTT. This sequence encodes CASRGQGMQPQHF. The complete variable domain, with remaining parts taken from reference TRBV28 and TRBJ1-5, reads DVKVTQSSRYLVKRTGEKVFLECVQDMDHENMFWYRQDPGLGLRLIYFSYDVKMKEKGDIPEGYSVSREKKERFSLILESASTNQTSMYLCASRGQGMQPQHFGDGTRLSIL.

The CDR3 region is CASSLVGTEETQYF. The DNA of the CDR3 is TGTGCCAGCAGCTTGGTTGGGACAGAAGAGACCCAGTACTTC. The chain combines TRBV5-4 with TRBJ2-5, with 7 nucleotides matching TRBD1. Germline CDR1 is SGHNT and CDR2 is YYREEE (reference sequence). J gave up 3 bases and V 0 bases, and 2 bases lay outside the gene matches. The CDR3 is 14 residues long.

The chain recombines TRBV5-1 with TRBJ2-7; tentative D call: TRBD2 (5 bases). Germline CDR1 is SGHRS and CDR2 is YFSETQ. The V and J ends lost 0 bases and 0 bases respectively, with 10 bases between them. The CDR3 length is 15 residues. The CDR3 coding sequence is TGCGCCAGCAGCTTGGGAGAGGGAAGCTCCTACGAGCAGTACTTC. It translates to CASSLGEGSSYEQYF.

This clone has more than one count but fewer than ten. The CDR3 loop is CASSMTSRGSIQYF. The CDR3 coding sequence is TGCGCCAGCAGCATGACATCGCGGGGGAGCATTCAGTACTTC. The genes are TRBV5-1 and TRBJ2-4; TRBD2 matches at 7 bases. Per the germline V gene, CDR1 is SGHRS and CDR2 is YFSETQ. The V segment lost 4 bases and the J segment 9 bases; nucleotides outside the gene matches: 10. CDR3 length: 14 residues.

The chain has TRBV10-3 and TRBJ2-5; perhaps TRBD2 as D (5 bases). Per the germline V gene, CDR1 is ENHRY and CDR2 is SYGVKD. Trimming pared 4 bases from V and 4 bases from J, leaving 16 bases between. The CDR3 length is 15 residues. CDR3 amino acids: CAISGIGLWGETQYF. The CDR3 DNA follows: TGTGCCATCAGTGGTATCGGACTGTGGGGAGAGACCCAGTACTTC.

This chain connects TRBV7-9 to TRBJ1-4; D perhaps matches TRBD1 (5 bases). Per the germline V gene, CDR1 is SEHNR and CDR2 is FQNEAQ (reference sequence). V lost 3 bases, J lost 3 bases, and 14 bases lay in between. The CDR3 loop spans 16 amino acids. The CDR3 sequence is CASSFVPGFPNEKLFF. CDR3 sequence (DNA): TGTGCCAGCAGCTTCGTCCCAGGGTTCCCTAATGAAAAACTGTTTTTT.

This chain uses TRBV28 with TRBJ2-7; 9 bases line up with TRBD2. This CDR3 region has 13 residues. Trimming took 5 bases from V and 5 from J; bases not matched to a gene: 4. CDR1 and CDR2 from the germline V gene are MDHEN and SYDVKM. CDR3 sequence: CASSNSGSHEQYF. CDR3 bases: TGTGCCAGCAGTAATAGCGGGAGCCACGAGCAGTACTTC.

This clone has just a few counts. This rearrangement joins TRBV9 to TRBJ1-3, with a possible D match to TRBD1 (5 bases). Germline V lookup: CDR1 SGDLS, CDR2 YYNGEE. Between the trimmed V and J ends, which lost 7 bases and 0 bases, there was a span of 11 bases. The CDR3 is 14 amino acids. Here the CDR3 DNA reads TGTGCCAGCGGCGGGGACTACTCTGGAAACACCATATATTTT. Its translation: CASGGDYSGNTIYF.

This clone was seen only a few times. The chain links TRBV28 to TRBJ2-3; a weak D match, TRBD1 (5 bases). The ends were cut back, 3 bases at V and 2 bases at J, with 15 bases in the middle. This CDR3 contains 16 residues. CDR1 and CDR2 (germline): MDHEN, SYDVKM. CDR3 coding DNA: TGTGCCAGCAGTTTGCTGACAGCCCCGTCCACAGATACGCAGTATTTT. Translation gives CASSLLTAPSTDTQYF.

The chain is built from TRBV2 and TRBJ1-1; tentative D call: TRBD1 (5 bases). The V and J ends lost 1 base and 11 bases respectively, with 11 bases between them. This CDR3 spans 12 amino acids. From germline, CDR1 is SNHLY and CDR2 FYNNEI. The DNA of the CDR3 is TGTGCCAGCAGTGAAGAAGGGGAGGACGCTTTCTTT. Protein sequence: CASSEEGEDAFF.

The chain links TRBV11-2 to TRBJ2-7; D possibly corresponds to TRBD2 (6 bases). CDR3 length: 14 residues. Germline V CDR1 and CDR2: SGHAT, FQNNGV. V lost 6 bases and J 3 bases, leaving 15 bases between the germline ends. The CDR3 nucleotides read TGTGCCAGCAGTTCCGCGGGACTGGTCTACGAGCAGTACTTC. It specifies CASSSAGLVYEQYF.

The CDR3 protein is CASSSGTGQGYTF. In DNA, the CDR3 is TGCGCCAGCAGCTCCGGGACAGGGCAAGGCTACACCTTC. The rearrangement joins TRBV5-1 to TRBJ1-2; 9 nucleotides agree with TRBD1. The CDR3 is 13 residues long. Germline V gene lookup returns CDR1 SGHRS and CDR2 YFSETQ. V lost 3 bases, J lost 8 bases, and 5 bases stayed unmatched.

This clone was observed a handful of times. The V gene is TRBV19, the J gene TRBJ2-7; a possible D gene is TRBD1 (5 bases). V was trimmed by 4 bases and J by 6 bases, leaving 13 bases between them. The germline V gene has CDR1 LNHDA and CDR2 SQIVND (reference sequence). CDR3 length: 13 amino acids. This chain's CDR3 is CASSNAQGREQYF. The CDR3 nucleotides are TGTGCCAGTAGTAACGCCCAGGGTCGCGAGCAGTACTTC.

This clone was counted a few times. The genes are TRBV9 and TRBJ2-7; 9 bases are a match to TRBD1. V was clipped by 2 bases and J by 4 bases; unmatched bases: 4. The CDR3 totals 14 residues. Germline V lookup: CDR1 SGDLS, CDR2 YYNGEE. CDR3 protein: CASSVGTGMYEQYF. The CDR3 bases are TGTGCCAGCAGCGTCGGGACAGGGATGTACGAGCAGTACTTC.

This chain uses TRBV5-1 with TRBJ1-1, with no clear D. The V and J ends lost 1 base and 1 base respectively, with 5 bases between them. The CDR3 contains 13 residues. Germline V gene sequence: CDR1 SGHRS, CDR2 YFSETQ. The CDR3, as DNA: TGCGCCAGCAGCTTGCGAGGGAACACTGAAGCTTTCTTT. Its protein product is CASSLRGNTEAFF.

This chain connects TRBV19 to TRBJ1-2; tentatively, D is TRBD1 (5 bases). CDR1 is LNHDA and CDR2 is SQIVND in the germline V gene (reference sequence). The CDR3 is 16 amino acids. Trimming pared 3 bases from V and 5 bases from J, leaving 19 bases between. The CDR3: CASSISHDSGDYGYTF. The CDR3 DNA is TGTGCCAGTAGTATCTCGCATGACAGCGGGGATTATGGCTACACCTTC. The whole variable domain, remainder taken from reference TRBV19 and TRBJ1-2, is DGGITQSPKYLFRKEGQNVTLSCEQNLNHDAMYWYRQDPGQGLRLIYYSQIVNDFQKGDIAEGYSVSREKKESFPLTVTSAQKNPTAFYLCASSISHDSGDYGYTFGSGTRLTVV.

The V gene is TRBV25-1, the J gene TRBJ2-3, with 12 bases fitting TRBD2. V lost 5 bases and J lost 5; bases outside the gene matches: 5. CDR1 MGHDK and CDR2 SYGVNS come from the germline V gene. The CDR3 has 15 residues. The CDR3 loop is CASSLAGGRGDTQYF. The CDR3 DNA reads TGTGCCAGCAGTCTAGCGGGGGGGCGGGGAGATACGCAGTATTTT.

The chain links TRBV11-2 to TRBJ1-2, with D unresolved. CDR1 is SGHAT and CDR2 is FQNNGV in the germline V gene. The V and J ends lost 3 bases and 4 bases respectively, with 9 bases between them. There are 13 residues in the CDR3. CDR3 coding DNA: TGTGCCAGCAGCTTGGCCTACAGCTATGGCTACACCTTC. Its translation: CASSLAYSYGYTF. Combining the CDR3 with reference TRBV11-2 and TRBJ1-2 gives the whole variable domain EAGVAQSPRYKIIEKRQSVAFWCNPISGHATLYWYQQILGQGPKLLIQFQNNGVVDDSQLPKDRFSAERLKGVDSTLKIQPAKLEDSAVYLCASSLAYSYGYTFGSGTRLTVV.